This T cell receptor (beta chain) was sequenced for a study of shared clonotypes between healthy human individuals. General observations from the study: Clonotype sharing among donors, it was expected, would be affected by sequencing depth. What naive subsets generally showed was a larger estimated richness than memory subsets showed.

CDR1 and CDR2 from the germline V gene are SQVTM and ANQGSEA. This CDR3 comprises 15 residues. The trim removed 4 bases at V and 5 bases at J, leaving 8 bases unmatched. Method: immunoSEQ multiplex PCR; TCRdb's copy keeps in-frame clones and lacks some. The sample consists of around 640,000 clones, approximately 96% of them appearing once. Worth noting for this clone: Its cognate antigen is unknown.

Cells designated naive CD8 were CD45RO-negative and were positively selected for CCR7, with terminally differentiated effector memory CD45RA+ cells excluded. This receptor was taken from a woman in her 30s in good health. Input material: naive CD8+ T cells sorted from blood. This chain joins TRBV29-1 and TRBJ2-1; 10 nucleotides agree with TRBD2. CDR3 in DNA: TGCAGCGTTGCGGTGTCTAGCGGGAGACACAATGAGCAGTTCTTC. Protein product: CSVAVSSGRHNEQFF.